These 24 T cell receptor beta chains came from one sample sequenced in a study of blood T cell repertoires in COVID-19. Here immunoSEQ multiplex PCR was the method, and the copy in TCRdb shows in-frame clones only, minus some. The sample has over 250,000 clones, around 90% seen once; the top ten hold approximately 0.8%. The material sequenced was peripheral blood. All receptors derive from a woman in her 30s with acute or convalescent COVID-19.

The CDR3 DNA follows: TGTGCCACCGGGGGACAGCTTCAGCCCCAGCATTTT. Translated: CATGGQLQPQHF. The chain combines TRBV19 with TRBJ1-5; 7 nucleotides align to TRBD1. The CDR3 has 12 amino acids. The ends lost 10 bases at V and 6 bases at J; junction bases unmatched: 6. Germline CDR1 is LNHDA and CDR2 is SQIVND (reference sequence).

The rearrangement joins TRBV2 to TRBJ1-5; no reliable D call. Looked up from germline, CDR1 is SNHLY and CDR2 is FYNNEI. V was trimmed by 1 base and J by 3 bases, leaving 10 bases between them. The CDR3 sequence is 15 residues long. The CDR3 region has the DNA TGTGCCAGCAGTGAAGATCGGACTATCAATCAGCCCCAGCATTTT. Encoded protein: CASSEDRTINQPQHF.

V and J are TRBV30 and TRBJ2-3, with TRBD2 as a possible D gene (6 bases). The CDR3 extends over 14 amino acids. Germline V gene data show CDR1 as GTSNPN and CDR2 as SVGIG (reference sequence). Trimming removed 1 base at V and 4 bases at J, with 12 bases between. CDR3 sequence: CAWSGRGGPDTQYF. The CDR3 region has the DNA TGTGCCTGGAGTGGGCGGGGTGGGCCAGATACGCAGTATTTT.

The chain uses TRBV4-2 and TRBJ1-1; D gene ambiguous. V was cut by 1 base and J by 0 bases, with 9 bases left in between. The CDR3 runs to 15 residues. Germline values: CDR1 LGHNA, CDR2 YNFKEQ. CDR3: CASSQVSQLNTEAFF. In DNA, the CDR3 is TGTGCCAGCAGCCAAGTTTCACAACTGAACACTGAAGCTTTCTTT.

The rearrangement uses TRBV7-2 and TRBJ2-2; possibly TRBD2 for D (7 bases). This CDR3 is built from 14 residues. CDR1 and CDR2 (germline): SGHTA, FQGNSA. Trimming cost V 5 bases and J 7 bases, with 14 bases left between them. This CDR3 is CASSQEGGIGELFF. The CDR3 bases are TGTGCCAGCAGCCAGGAGGGGGGGATCGGGGAGCTGTTTTTT.

The V and J genes are TRBV10-2 and TRBJ1-3, with 8 bases that match TRBD1. CDR1 is WSHSY and CDR2 is SAAADI in the germline V gene. V lost 5 bases and J lost 5; bases outside the gene matches: 17. The CDR3 sequence is 18 residues long. DNA for the CDR3: TGCGCCAGCAGTCTACCAAGCTCCGGGACAGGAGTACGAAACACCATATATTTT. Amino acid sequence: CASSLPSSGTGVRNTIYF.

The CDR3 bases are TGTGCCAGCAGCTCTCAGCGGGGAGGTTCTTACAATGAGCAGTTCTTC. It codes for CASSSQRGGSYNEQFF. This chain links TRBV11-3 with TRBJ2-1; 7 nucleotides agree with TRBD2. With 4 bases clipped from V and 4 bases from J, the junction kept 10 bases outside the gene matches. The CDR3 is 16 amino acids. CDR1 and CDR2 (germline): SGHNT, YENEEA.

The chain has TRBV14 and TRBJ2-1; D is perhaps TRBD2 (6 bases). Germline V lookup: CDR1 SGHDN, CDR2 FVKESK. This CDR3 is built from 13 residues. The V end lost 4 bases, the J end lost 9 bases, and 13 bases lay between the germline ends. This chain's CDR3 is CASSPGSYGEQFF. Here the CDR3 DNA reads TGTGCCAGCAGCCCCGGGAGTTACGGTGAGCAGTTCTTC.

This clone appeared once. Other DNA sequences from this sample encode an identical CDR3 as well. V is TRBV6-1 and J is TRBJ2-4; 9 bases line up with TRBD2. The germline gives CDR1 MNHNS, CDR2 SASEGT. This CDR3 has 14 amino acids. Germline trimming cut 3 bases from V and 12 bases from J; bases unmatched to any gene: 9. The CDR3 spells CASSEVGSSGAQYF. The DNA of the CDR3 is TGTGCCAGCAGTGAGGTAGGGTCTAGCGGGGCTCAGTACTTC.

Of note for this clone: Within the sample, other DNA sequences also encode this same CDR3. This rearrangement joins TRBV30 to TRBJ2-1; D is perhaps TRBD1 (6 bases). CDR1 GTSNPN and CDR2 SVGIG come from the germline V gene (reference sequence). V was shortened by 0 bases and J by 7 bases, with 10 bases between the two germline ends. The CDR3 is 13 residues long. CDR3 in amino acids: CAWSVTRGNEQFF. The DNA of the CDR3 is TGTGCCTGGAGTGTAACCAGGGGAAATGAGCAGTTCTTC.

The V and J genes are TRBV2 and TRBJ1-2; perhaps TRBD1 as D (6 bases). Between the trimmed V and J ends, which lost 0 bases and 4 bases, there was a span of 12 bases. Germline V gene data show CDR1 as SNHLY and CDR2 as FYNNEI. The CDR3 loop spans 15 amino acids. The chain's CDR3 is CASSEAQGGRYGYTF. DNA of the CDR3: TGTGCCAGCAGTGAAGCACAGGGTGGTCGCTATGGCTACACCTTC.

The chain recombines TRBV11-3 with TRBJ2-7; D is perhaps TRBD2 (6 bases). V lost 3 bases and J 0 bases, leaving 12 bases between the germline ends. CDR1 and CDR2 (germline): SGHNT, YENEEA. This CDR3 spans 15 amino acids. In DNA form, the CDR3 reads TGTGCCAGCAGCTTTCCCCGGAGGGACTCCTACGAGCAGTACTTC. Encoded protein: CASSFPRRDSYEQYF.

This chain joins TRBV27 and TRBJ2-4; D is possibly TRBD1 (5 bases). The CDR3 length is 13 residues. Germline CDR1 MNHEY, CDR2 SMNVEV (reference sequence). The V end was cut by 3 bases, the J end by 6 bases, with 9 bases between. The CDR3 spells CASSLTVANIQYF. The CDR3 DNA is TGTGCCAGCAGTTTGACAGTAGCAAACATTCAGTACTTC.

The J gene is TRBJ1-5, the V gene TRBV12-3 or TRBV12-4, with D unclear. V was cut by 3 bases and J by 15 bases, with 18 bases left in between. The CDR3 runs to 13 residues. The DNA for the CDR3 is TGTGCCAGCAGTTTGAGCTCAGAGGTCGGAGGGCATTTT. This gives the protein CASSLSSEVGGHF.

The genes are TRBV4-1 and TRBJ2-4, with D perhaps TRBD2 (6 bases). CDR1 MGHRA and CDR2 YSYEKL come from the germline V gene. This CDR3 is 13 amino acids long. V dropped 5 bases and J dropped 10 bases, with 15 bases sitting between them. CDR3 in amino acids: CASSGGNWGIQYF. CDR3 coding DNA: TGCGCCAGCAGCGGGGGGAATTGGGGTATTCAGTACTTC.

This chain connects TRBV27 to TRBJ2-3; 11 bases are shared with TRBD1. The CDR3 extends over 15 amino acids. Trimming took 5 bases from V and 4 from J; bases not matched to a gene: 5. Germline lookup yields CDR1 MNHEY and CDR2 SMNVEV (reference sequence). In DNA form, the CDR3 reads TGTGCCAGCAGTGAGGGACAGGGGGTGGCAGATACGCAGTATTTT. As protein: CASSEGQGVADTQYF.

V usage is TRBV6-1 and J usage is TRBJ1-1; D gene ambiguous. This CDR3 comprises 16 residues. Per the germline V gene, CDR1 is MNHNS and CDR2 is SASEGT. The V end lost 1 base, the J end lost 1 base, and 13 bases lay between the germline ends. CDR3 DNA: TGTGCCAGCAGTGAAGTTTTCCGACGGGGGAACACTGAAGCTTTCTTT. It is translated as CASSEVFRRGNTEAFF.

The chain combines TRBV9 with TRBJ2-5; 10 bases align to TRBD2. The CDR3 is made up of 17 amino acids. The germline V gene has CDR1 SGDLS and CDR2 YYNGEE. V lost 2 bases and J lost 1; bases outside the gene matches: 8. Here the CDR3 DNA reads TGTGCCAGCAGCGTTGGACTAGCGGTATGGCCCCAAGAGACCCAGTACTTC. Translated, it gives CASSVGLAVWPQETQYF.

This clone has just a few counts. The chain combines TRBV6-1 with TRBJ2-1; TRBD2 aligns across 12 bases. Germline loops: CDR1 MNHNS, CDR2 SASEGT. V shed 3 bases and J 6 bases; nucleotides not matched to a gene: 12. The CDR3 extends over 18 amino acids. CDR3 coding DNA: TGTGCCAGCAGTGAGGGTCAAGGACTAGCGGGAAGGGGCAATGAGCAGTTCTTC. This sequence encodes CASSEGQGLAGRGNEQFF.

This clone is a singleton in its sample. V and J are TRBV7-9 and TRBJ1-5; TRBD1 might be the D (5 bases). CDR1 is SEHNR and CDR2 is FQNEAQ in the germline V gene (reference sequence). CDR3 length: 16 amino acids. V lost 4 bases and J lost 2, with 15 bases in between. CDR3 DNA: TGTGCCAGCAGCTCGCAGGGTTGGGGTGGCAATCAGCCCCAGCATTTT. Amino acid sequence: CASSSQGWGGNQPQHF.

This chain connects TRBV6-5 to TRBJ1-5; no definite D call. CDR1 and CDR2 (germline): MNHEY, SVGAGI. V shed 6 bases and J shed 2 bases, with 14 bases lying between them. This CDR3 comprises 15 residues. CDR3 in amino acids: CASSLSGGGNQPQHF. The CDR3 DNA is TGTGCCAGCAGCCTATCGGGAGGTGGCAATCAGCCCCAGCATTTT.

V and J are TRBV5-1 and TRBJ2-1; 12 bases agree with TRBD2. Trimming took 4 bases from V and 8 from J; bases not matched to a gene: 7. The CDR3 extends over 15 amino acids. Germline CDR1 SGHRS, CDR2 YFSETQ. CDR3 loop: CASSTLAGGVDEQFF. CDR3 nucleotides: TGCGCCAGCAGCACACTAGCGGGAGGAGTGGATGAGCAGTTCTTC.

This chain joins TRBV5-8 and TRBJ1-6; no reliable D call. Trimming stripped 2 bases from V and 0 bases from J, with 9 bases between. The CDR3 loop spans 16 amino acids. Germline V gene sequence: CDR1 SGHTS, CDR2 YDEGEE. The CDR3 protein is CASSFLTDSYNSPLHF. In DNA, the CDR3 is TGTGCCAGCAGCTTTTTAACAGACTCCTATAATTCACCCCTCCACTTT. The complete variable domain, with remaining parts taken from reference TRBV5-8 and TRBJ1-6, reads EAGVTQSPTHLIKTRGQQATLRCSPISGHTSVYWYQQALGLGLQFLLWYDEGEERNRGNFPPRFSGRQFPNYSSELNVNALELEDSALYLCASSFLTDSYNSPLHFGNGTRLTVT.

This chain connects TRBV6-5 to TRBJ2-7; perhaps TRBD1 as D (5 bases). CDR3 length: 13 amino acids. V dropped 9 bases and J dropped 3 bases, with 15 bases sitting between them. Germline V lookup: CDR1 MNHEY, CDR2 SVGAGI. CDR3 DNA sequence: TGTGCCAGTAGACTGTCAGGGATCTACGAGCAGTACTTC. This sequence encodes CASRLSGIYEQYF.